The clone carrying this T cell receptor (beta chain) was seen ten or more times. The CDR3 loop spans 14 amino acids. Trimming took off 5 bases at V and 7 bases at J, with 18 bases between the two ends. Germline lookup yields CDR1 PRHDT and CDR2 FYEKMQ (reference sequence). RNA transcripts gave rise to amplified TCR beta CDR3 regions. The HTBI set primed first-round TCR CDR3 RT-PCR. MiXCR was run by TCRdb on the multiplex PCR reads, yielding one entry per CDR3 protein. The profile shows roughly 510,000 distinct CDR3 sequences, around 20% of them singletons. This sample stems from a study of T cells in Graves' hyperthyroidism and ophthalmopathy.

The TCR sequence derives from a man aged 18 to 30 with Graves' hyperthyroidism. Sequencing was done on a sample of blood. The chain is built from TRBV13 and TRBJ2-7; D possibly corresponds to TRBD2 (5 bases). CDR3 protein: CASSIRTGLGEQYF. The CDR3 coding sequence is TGTGCCAGCAGCATCCGGACTGGTCTAGGGGAGCAGTACTTC.